The TCR beta chain described here comes from a study of cytomegalovirus exposure and HLA in healthy donors. In the case of this clone: What it binds is not known.

With 60 Vbeta and 13 Jbeta primers, the PCR was carried out. Sequenced by immunoSEQ multiplex PCR; TCRdb stores in-frame clones only, minus some. Among fewer than 250,000 clones listed, 75% to 90% were seen once. The V end lost 4 bases, the J end lost 1 base, and 15 bases lay between the germline ends. Germline V gene data show CDR1 as SGDLS and CDR2 as YYNGEE. This CDR3 has 15 residues. Study outcomes and limitations: Researchers reported in a later analysis that a missense DCLRE1C variant was tied to TCR beta V- and J-gene trimming. There were some V segments, including TRBV6-2 and TRBV6-3, excluded as indistinguishable. An Asian-associated ancestry cluster reportedly showed fewer N-insertions than the roughly 670-donor mean in a later analysis.

Sequencing was performed on PBMCs. The chain links TRBV9 to TRBJ2-7; possible D gene TRBD2, 5 bases. The receptor comes from a boy between 2 and 15 years old in good health and CMV-seronegative. The DNA of the CDR3 is TGTGCCAGCAGCCCCGGGCGTAGCGTTTCCTACGAGCAGTACTTC. It encodes CASSPGRSVSYEQYF. Full variable domain (outside the CDR3, taken from reference TRBV9 and TRBJ2-7): DSGVTQTPKHLITATGQRVTLRCSPRSGDLSVYWYQQSLDQGLQFLIQYYNGEERAKGNILERFSAQQFPDLHSELNLSSLELGDSALYFCASSPGRSVSYEQYFGPGTRLTVT.